The 10 T cell receptor beta chains below all came from one sample that was sequenced in a study of cytomegalovirus exposure and HLA in healthy donors. PCR amplification relied on 60 Vbeta primers (plus 13 Jbeta primers). Profiling relied on immunoSEQ multiplex PCR, and the TCRdb table lists in-frame clones only, not all of them. The sample shows about 160,000 clones, about 72% of them seen only once. What was sequenced was PBMCs. These receptors originate from a man aged 55 to 70 in good health and CMV-seronegative.

This chain links TRBV27 with TRBJ2-5; 7 bases match TRBD1. This CDR3 region has 13 residues. CDR1 MNHEY and CDR2 SMNVEV come from the germline V gene (reference sequence). The ends lost 3 bases at V and 2 bases at J; junction bases unmatched: 0. This chain's CDR3 is CASSLDRQETQYF. As DNA, the CDR3 is TGTGCCAGCAGTTTGGACAGGCAAGAGACCCAGTACTTC.

This clone was seen only a few times. The chain is built from TRBV5-1 and TRBJ2-5, with unresolved D. Trimming pared 4 bases from V and 1 base from J, leaving 5 bases between. The CDR3 is 12 amino acids. Germline V CDR1 and CDR2: SGHRS, YFSETQ. Written as DNA, the CDR3 is TGCGCCAGCAGCGACTTCCAAGAGACCCAGTACTTC. As protein: CASSDFQETQYF.

V gene TRBV19 combines with J gene TRBJ2-5; D gene unclear. The CDR3 loop spans 11 amino acids. CDR1 is LNHDA, CDR2 SQIVND, per germline (reference sequence). The ends were cut back, 3 bases at V and 5 bases at J, with 4 bases in the middle. CDR3 DNA: TGTGCCAGTAGTATGAGGGAGACCCAGTACTTC. Amino acid sequence: CASSMRETQYF.

This sequence joins TRBV6-1 and TRBJ2-1; 9 bases agree with TRBD2. Germline V gives CDR1 MNHNS, CDR2 SASEGT. Unmatched junction bases numbered 10, after V lost 10 bases and J lost 9 bases. This CDR3 contains 13 residues. CDR3 DNA: TGTGCCAAGTCTCTAGCGGGATGGGGTGAGCAGTTCTTC. Its protein product is CAKSLAGWGEQFF.

The sample holds a few counts of this clone. V gene TRBV11-2 combines with J gene TRBJ2-1; D call uncertain. The CDR3 spans 12 residues. The V gene's germline CDR1 is SGHAT and CDR2 FQNNGV. V lost 1 base and J lost 9, with 7 bases in between. The CDR3 protein is CASSLGGSEQFF. The CDR3 nucleotides are TGTGCCAGCAGCTTAGGCGGAAGTGAGCAGTTCTTC.

This chain links TRBV2 with TRBJ2-5, with D possibly TRBD1 on 5 matching bases. CDR1 and CDR2 (germline): SNHLY, FYNNEI. The CDR3 totals 16 residues. V lost 0 bases to trimming and J lost 5 bases, with 16 bases between them. This CDR3 is CASSEAQFRGAETQYF. DNA for the CDR3: TGTGCCAGCAGTGAAGCGCAATTCCGTGGGGCCGAGACCCAGTACTTC.

The CDR3 protein is CASSLDRRGRSGNTIYF. CDR3 in DNA: TGTGCCAGCAGCTTGGATCGTCGGGGAAGGTCTGGAAACACCATATATTTT. The rearrangement joins TRBV5-4 to TRBJ1-3; no definite D call. The ends were cut back, 0 bases at V and 1 base at J, with 14 bases in the middle. Germline V CDR1 and CDR2: SGHNT, YYREEE (reference sequence). CDR3 length: 17 residues.

This chain uses TRBV7-9 with TRBJ2-1; TRBD2 matches 16 bases. Germline-derived CDR1 and CDR2 are SEHNR and FQNEAQ (reference sequence). The junction had 5 bases not matched to a gene; V was cut back by 5 bases and J by 7 bases. The CDR3 loop spans 16 amino acids. CDR3 loop: CASSTGTSGRENEQFF. The CDR3 region has the DNA TGTGCCAGCAGCACCGGGACTAGCGGGAGGGAAAATGAGCAGTTCTTC. The variable domain in full, completed from reference TRBV7-9 and TRBJ2-1, reads DTGVSQNPRHKITKRGQNVTFRCDPISEHNRLYWYRQTLGQGPEFLTYFQNEAQLEKSRLLSDRFSAERPKGSFSTLEIQRTEQGDSAMYLCASSTGTSGRENEQFFGPGTRLTVL.

J is TRBJ1-4 and V is TRBV29-1; D is possibly TRBD1 (5 bases). The germline V gene encodes CDR1 SQVTM and CDR2 ANQGSEA. This CDR3 region has 13 residues. Trimming took off 0 bases at V and 8 bases at J, with 10 bases between the two ends. CDR3 amino acids: CSVEESAGEKLFF. The DNA of the CDR3 is TGCAGCGTTGAAGAGTCCGCAGGGGAAAAACTGTTTTTT.

The J gene is TRBJ2-2, the V gene TRBV11-2; TRBD2 is a possible D gene (6 bases). This CDR3 comprises 15 residues. The germline gives CDR1 SGHAT, CDR2 FQNNGV. Between the trimmed V and J ends, which lost 7 bases and 5 bases, there was a span of 17 bases. CDR3 region: CASTHLRGKTGELFF. The CDR3 region has the DNA TGTGCCAGCACACACCTTCGCGGGAAGACCGGGGAGCTGTTTTTT.